A single sample gave rise to the 32 T cell receptor beta chains below, sequenced in a study of blood T cells in healthy people across ages. The second PCR ran roughly 7 to 11 cycles with a sample-barcoded 5' primer and J-beta primers. TCRdb ran MiXCR on the 5' RACE reads and lists one entry per CDR3 protein. The sample holds approximately 730,000 distinct CDR3 sequences; roughly 43% are singletons and the top ten take less than 25%. The source material was blood. These TCRs come from a woman aged 55-69 years in good health.

The chain recombines TRBV5-1 with TRBJ2-5; 11 positions match TRBD2. CDR3 size: 14 residues. Looked up from germline, CDR1 is SGHRS and CDR2 is YFSETQ. Trimming removed 2 bases from V and 9 bases from J; junction bases left unmatched: 6. CDR3 region: CASSLGTSGRAQYF. CDR3 nucleotide sequence: TGCGCCAGCAGCTTAGGGACTAGCGGCAGGGCCCAGTACTTC. Complete variable domain (other parts from reference TRBV5-1 and TRBJ2-5): KAGVTQTPRYLIKTRGQQVTLSCSPISGHRSVSWYQQTPGQGLQFLFEYFSETQRNKGNFPGRFSGRQFSNSRSEMNVSTLELGDSALYLCASSLGTSGRAQYFGPGTRLLVL.

The rearrangement uses TRBV3-1 and TRBJ1-5, with 9 bases aligning to TRBD1. The germline CDR1 and CDR2 sequences are LGHDT and YNNKEL (reference sequence). V was clipped by 0 bases and J by 5 bases; unmatched bases: 2. This CDR3 has 15 amino acids. In DNA form, the CDR3 reads TGTGCCAGCAGCCAAGAGGGACAGGGCGATCAGCCCCAGCATTTT. It translates to CASSQEGQGDQPQHF.

This clonotype was detected a few times. J is TRBJ2-4 and V is TRBV10-3, with 9 bases lining up with TRBD1. J was trimmed by 7 bases and V by 3 bases; bases with no gene match: 10. The CDR3 contains 16 residues. CDR1 is ENHRY, CDR2 SYGVKD, per germline. This CDR3 reads CAISELPGQGGNIQYF. In DNA form, the CDR3 reads TGTGCCATCAGTGAACTACCGGGACAGGGAGGGAACATTCAGTACTTC.

The chain couples TRBV29-1 to TRBJ2-5; possible D gene TRBD1, 5 bases. The CDR3 has 15 amino acids. Germline V gene lookup returns CDR1 SQVTM and CDR2 ANQGSEA. The CDR3 coding sequence is TGCAGTACCACCCTGGGTAGGGGCGGACAAGAGACCCAGTACTTC. The encoded protein is CSTTLGRGGQETQYF.

As to this clonotype: The junction and the germline gene differ at one end; a read error may be behind it. This chain joins TRBV10-3 and TRBJ2-7; tentatively, D is TRBD2 (5 bases). This CDR3 contains 14 residues. Looked up from germline, CDR1 is ENHRY and CDR2 is SYGVKD. This CDR3 is CALRRSGNSYEQYF. As DNA, the CDR3 is TGTGCCCTCAGGCGAAGCGGTAACTCCTACGAGCAGTACTTC.

This clonotype has more than one count but fewer than ten. The chain has TRBV18 and TRBJ1-2, with D hard to call. Germline V gene data show CDR1 as KGHSH and CDR2 as LQKENI. Trimming took off 2 bases at V and 3 bases at J, with 7 bases between the two ends. This CDR3 has 13 amino acids. The CDR3 loop is CASSPSGDYGYTF. CDR3 sequence (DNA): TGTGCCAGCTCACCATCAGGTGACTATGGCTACACCTTC.

The chain employs TRBV9 and TRBJ2-1, with 15 bases identical to TRBD2. The CDR3 extends over 17 amino acids. The ends lost 4 bases at V and 6 bases at J; junction bases unmatched: 8. In germline, CDR1 is SGDLS, CDR2 YYNGEE. CDR3 loop: CASSPTPGLAGGNEQFF. The CDR3 DNA follows: TGTGCCAGCAGCCCGACTCCGGGACTAGCGGGGGGCAATGAGCAGTTCTTC.

This chain connects TRBV2 to TRBJ1-4, with a tentative D call TRBD1 (5 bases). Per the germline V gene, CDR1 is SNHLY and CDR2 is FYNNEI. The V end lost 6 bases, the J end lost 4 bases, and 21 bases lay between the germline ends. The CDR3 spans 17 residues. The CDR3 region is CASRIIYGTTLNEKLFF. The CDR3 region has the DNA TGTGCCAGCAGAATAATCTATGGGACGACGCTTAATGAAAAACTGTTTTTT.

The chain employs TRBV13 and TRBJ2-7; 10 bases are shared with TRBD2. CDR3 length: 12 amino acids. The germline gives CDR1 PRHDT, CDR2 FYEKMQ (reference sequence). V was clipped by 6 bases and J by 6 bases; unmatched bases: 2. Written as DNA, the CDR3 is TGTGCCAGCAGACTAGCGGGGCCCGAGCAGTACTTC. Translation: CASRLAGPEQYF. Full variable domain (missing parts from reference TRBV13 and TRBJ2-7): AAGVIQSPRHLIKEKRETATLKCYPIPRHDTVYWYQQGPGQDPQFLISFYEKMQSDKGSIPDRFSAQQFSDYHSELNMSSLELGDSALYFCASRLAGPEQYFGPGTRLTVT.

The chain carries TRBV10-3 and TRBJ2-1, with D perhaps matching TRBD1 (7 bases). CDR1 ENHRY and CDR2 SYGVKD come from the germline V gene. The CDR3 length is 14 residues. V dropped 6 bases and J dropped 6 bases, with 15 bases sitting between them. The CDR3 spells CAISPGQEGNEQFF. CDR3 DNA: TGTGCCATCAGCCCCGGACAGGAGGGCAATGAGCAGTTCTTC.

This CDR3 reads CASSRGDRGHTDTQYF. In nucleotides, the CDR3 is TGTGCCAGCAGTAGAGGGGACAGGGGGCATACAGATACGCAGTATTTT. The chain couples TRBV6-2 or TRBV6-3 to TRBJ2-3; 12 positions agree with TRBD1. CDR1 and CDR2 (germline): MNHEY, SVGEGT. This CDR3 is 16 amino acids long. V gave up 5 bases and J gave up 3 bases; unmatched junction bases: 6.

Details on this clonotype: An end of the junction differs from the germline gene, which may be a read error. J is TRBJ2-1 and V is TRBV3-1; possibly TRBD1 for D (6 bases). There are 14 residues in the CDR3. Germline CDR1 and CDR2: LGHDT and YNNKEL (reference sequence). The CDR3 here is CAISQDTGNNEQFF. CDR3 DNA: TGTGCCATCAGCCAAGATACAGGGAATAATGAGCAGTTCTTC.

The chain combines TRBV29-1 with TRBJ2-2; 9 bases are a match to TRBD1. Germline V gene data show CDR1 as SQVTM and CDR2 as ANQGSEA. V gave up 4 bases and J gave up 3 bases; unmatched junction bases: 3. The CDR3 contains 14 residues. The CDR3 region is CSVGGQGHTGELFF. The CDR3 coding sequence is TGCAGCGTTGGGGGACAGGGACACACCGGGGAGCTGTTTTTT.

CDR3 DNA: TGTGCCAGCAGTTACGTGGCCAAGCCCCAGCATTTT. It translates to CASSYVAKPQHF. This rearrangement joins TRBV6-2 or TRBV6-3 to TRBJ1-5; D not resolved. Trimming removed 2 bases from V and 8 bases from J, with 7 bases in between. This CDR3 is built from 12 residues. Germline values: CDR1 MNHEY, CDR2 SVGEGT.

There are many counts of this clonotype. This sequence joins TRBV10-3 and TRBJ2-7, with D perhaps TRBD2 (6 bases). Germline CDR1 is ENHRY and CDR2 is SYGVKD. The CDR3 runs 16 residues. Trimming took 0 bases from V and 7 from J, leaving 19 bases between them. CDR3 bases: TGTGCCATCAGTGAGTCGACGGCAGCCCTAGGAGGGGAGCAGTACTTC. Translation: CAISESTAALGGEQYF.

V and J are TRBV27 and TRBJ2-6, with 9 bases that match TRBD1. The CDR3 is 15 amino acids. Germline V gene sequence: CDR1 MNHEY, CDR2 SMNVEV (reference sequence). Germline trimming cut 11 bases from V and 3 bases from J; bases unmatched to any gene: 8. CDR3: CACSTGGFGANVLTF. CDR3 nucleotides: TGTGCCTGTAGTACAGGGGGCTTTGGGGCCAACGTCCTGACTTTC.

This clonotype was found a few times. The CDR3 here is CASSSAGGQQFF. The CDR3 DNA reads as TGTGCCAGCAGCTCAGCGGGAGGTCAGCAGTTCTTC. This rearrangement joins TRBV11-2 to TRBJ2-1, with TRBD2 matching 9 bases. V lost 4 bases to trimming and J lost 11 bases; unmatched junction nucleotides: 3. The V gene's germline CDR1 is SGHAT and CDR2 FQNNGV. The CDR3 has 12 residues.

This clonotype was recorded a few times. The chain has TRBV3-1 and TRBJ1-2; 9 nucleotides line up with TRBD1. The CDR3 is 13 amino acids. The V gene end was trimmed by 8 bases and the J gene end by 6 bases; junction bases not matched to a gene: 7. Germline values: CDR1 LGHDT, CDR2 YNNKEL (reference sequence). In DNA form, the CDR3 reads TGTGCCAGCGTCGGGACAGGGACCGATGGCTACACCTTC. It codes for CASVGTGTDGYTF.

This clonotype showed up just a few times. The V and J genes are TRBV12-3 or TRBV12-4 and TRBJ2-1; 8 bases match TRBD1. V was clipped by 3 bases and J by 3 bases; unmatched bases: 1. This CDR3 is 14 amino acids long. Here the CDR3 reads CASSFGTGYNEQFF. CDR3 DNA: TGTGCCAGCAGTTTCGGGACAGGCTACAATGAGCAGTTCTTC.

The gene calls are TRBV28 and TRBJ1-6, with D unclear. The CDR3 totals 18 residues. V lost 4 bases and J lost 0, with 16 bases in between. The germline V gene has CDR1 MDHEN and CDR2 SYDVKM. For the CDR3, the DNA is TGTGCCAGCAGTTCCCCCCCGGGGTATAGCTCCTATAATTCACCCCTCCACTTT. It yields the protein CASSSPPGYSSYNSPLHF.

V and J are TRBV7-2 and TRBJ2-3, with a possible D match to TRBD2 (6 bases). CDR3 length equals 17 residues. The V and J ends lost 0 bases and 6 bases respectively, with 19 bases between them. CDR1 and CDR2 from the germline V gene are SGHTA and FQGNSA. The CDR3 DNA sequence: TGTGCCAGCAGCTTAGCTGTAGCGGCCATAGGCGGGGATACGCAGTATTTT. It codes for CASSLAVAAIGGDTQYF.

Details on this clonotype: Just one base apart from a much larger clone, this may be a read error. This rearrangement joins TRBV9 to TRBJ2-3; no reliable D call. The CDR3 length is 12 residues. CDR1 SGDLS and CDR2 YYNGEE come from the germline V gene. CDR3 in amino acids: CASSPTTATQYF. CDR3 nucleotide sequence: TGTGCCAGCAGCCCTACCACAGCTACGCAGTATTTT.

This chain links TRBV12-3 or TRBV12-4 with TRBJ2-1; maybe TRBD2 (5 bases). There are 13 residues in the CDR3. Deletions cut 5 bases from V and 7 bases from J, with 12 bases between. The chain's CDR3 is CASSPFSGNEQFF. The CDR3 bases are TGTGCCAGCAGTCCCTTTTCGGGGAATGAGCAGTTCTTC.

There are a few counts of this clonotype. This chain links TRBV25-1 with TRBJ2-1; 11 positions agree with TRBD2. J was trimmed by 6 bases and V by 8 bases; bases with no gene match: 21. The CDR3 sequence is 19 residues long. Germline V gene lookup returns CDR1 MGHDK and CDR2 SYGVNS. This chain's CDR3 is CASAQTGVAGGPAGNEQFF. Here the CDR3 DNA reads TGTGCCAGCGCTCAAACGGGGGTAGCGGGAGGGCCTGCGGGCAATGAGCAGTTCTTC.

The V gene is TRBV3-1, the J gene TRBJ2-2, with a tentative D call TRBD2 (5 bases). CDR3 length: 15 residues. Germline V lookup: CDR1 LGHDT, CDR2 YNNKEL (reference sequence). Deletions cut 2 bases from V and 6 bases from J, with 13 bases between. CDR3 in DNA: TGTGCCAGCAGCCAAACGTGGGGAGTATCCGGGGAGCTGTTTTTT. Its protein is CASSQTWGVSGELFF.

A few counts support this clonotype. The rearrangement uses TRBV20-1 and TRBJ1-2, with no clear D. This CDR3 region has 14 residues. V lost 0 bases to trimming and J lost 2 bases, with 10 bases between them. Germline V lookup: CDR1 DFQATT, CDR2 SNEGSKA (reference sequence). The CDR3 loop is CSARDTGFNYGYTF. The CDR3 region has the DNA TGCAGTGCTAGAGATACGGGGTTCAACTATGGCTACACCTTC.

The chain joins TRBV6-6 to TRBJ1-1; D is ambiguous. CDR1 is MNHNY and CDR2 is SVGAGI in the germline V gene (reference sequence). The germline V and J ends were trimmed by 5 bases and 4 bases, with 17 bases remaining between them. The CDR3 is 15 amino acids. The CDR3 is CASSTNRATGTEAFF. CDR3 DNA sequence: TGTGCCAGCAGTACCAACCGGGCCACGGGCACTGAAGCTTTCTTT.

The chain joins TRBV5-1 to TRBJ2-1, with 13 bases lining up with TRBD2. The V segment lost 0 bases and the J segment 10 bases; nucleotides outside the gene matches: 4. Germline lookup yields CDR1 SGHRS and CDR2 YFSETQ. This CDR3 is built from 15 residues. The CDR3 DNA follows: TGCGCCAGCAGCTTGGGACTAGCGGGAGGAGTGGAGCAGTTCTTC. The encoded protein is CASSLGLAGGVEQFF.

This clonotype was counted only a few times. V gene TRBV2 combines with J gene TRBJ1-4; D is possibly TRBD1 (5 bases). Trimming removed 7 bases from V and 10 bases from J, with 16 bases in between. The CDR3 runs to 13 residues. Germline V CDR1 and CDR2: SNHLY, FYNNEI. CDR3 sequence: CASMVQALGKLFF. The CDR3 coding sequence is TGTGCCAGCATGGTACAGGCTCTCGGAAAACTGTTTTTT.

V and J are TRBV18 and TRBJ2-3, with 15 nucleotides matching TRBD2. The J segment lost 6 bases and the V segment lost 3 bases, leaving 7 bases of the junction unmatched. The CDR3 is made up of 17 amino acids. Germline V gene data show CDR1 as KGHSH and CDR2 as LQKENI. DNA of the CDR3: TGTGCCAGCTCACCCGGGACTAGCGGGAGGCTGGTGGATACGCAGTATTTT. It encodes CASSPGTSGRLVDTQYF.

In this sample, this clonotype turned up a few times. The chain is built from TRBV11-1 and TRBJ2-1, with 9 bases aligning to TRBD2. Losses at the gene ends were 5 bases for V and 4 bases for J; bases not matched to a gene: 9. This CDR3 has 16 amino acids. Germline assignment: CDR1 SGHAT and CDR2 FQDESV (reference sequence). The CDR3 DNA reads TGTGCCAGCAGCCTCAGAGCGGGAGGAAAATACAATGAGCAGTTCTTC. Encoded protein: CASSLRAGGKYNEQFF.

The V and J genes are TRBV29-1 and TRBJ2-3; a possible D gene is TRBD1 (6 bases). This CDR3 has 12 amino acids. Trimming shortened V by 6 bases and J by 4 bases, and 11 bases separated the two germline ends. Germline loops: CDR1 SQVTM, CDR2 ANQGSEA. The CDR3 DNA sequence: TGCAGCGTCGTCAGGGGCCCAGATACGCAGTATTTT. Translation: CSVVRGPDTQYF.